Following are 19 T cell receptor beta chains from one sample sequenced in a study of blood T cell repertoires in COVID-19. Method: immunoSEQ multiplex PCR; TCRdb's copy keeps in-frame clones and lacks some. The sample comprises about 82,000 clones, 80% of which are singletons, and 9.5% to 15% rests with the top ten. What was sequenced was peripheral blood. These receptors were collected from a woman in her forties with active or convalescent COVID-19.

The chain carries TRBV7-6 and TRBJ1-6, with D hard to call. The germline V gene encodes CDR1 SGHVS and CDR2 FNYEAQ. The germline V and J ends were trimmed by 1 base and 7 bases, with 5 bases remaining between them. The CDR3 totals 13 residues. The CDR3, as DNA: TGTGCCAGCAGCTTAGATCCGAATTCACCCCTCCACTTT. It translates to CASSLDPNSPLHF.

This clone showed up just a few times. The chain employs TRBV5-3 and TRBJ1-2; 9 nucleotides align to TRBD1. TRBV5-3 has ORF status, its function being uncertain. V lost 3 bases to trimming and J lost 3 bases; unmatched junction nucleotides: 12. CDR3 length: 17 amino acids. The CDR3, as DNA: TGTGCCAGAAGCTCAGATTGCCGGGACAGGGTCGACTATGGCTACACCTTC. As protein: CARSSDCRDRVDYGYTF.

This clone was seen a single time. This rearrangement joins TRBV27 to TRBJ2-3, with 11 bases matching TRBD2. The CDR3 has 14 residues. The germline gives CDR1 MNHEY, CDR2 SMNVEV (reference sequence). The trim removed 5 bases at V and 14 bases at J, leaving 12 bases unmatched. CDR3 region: CASSPTSGVIAGYF. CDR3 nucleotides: TGTGCCAGCAGTCCGACTAGCGGGGTGATTGCGGGGTATTTT.

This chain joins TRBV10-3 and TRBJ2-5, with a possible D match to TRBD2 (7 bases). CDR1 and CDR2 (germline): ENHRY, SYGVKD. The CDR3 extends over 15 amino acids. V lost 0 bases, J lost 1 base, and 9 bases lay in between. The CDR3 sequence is CAISESGGPQETQYF. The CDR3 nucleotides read TGTGCCATCAGTGAGTCGGGGGGGCCCCAAGAGACCCAGTACTTC.

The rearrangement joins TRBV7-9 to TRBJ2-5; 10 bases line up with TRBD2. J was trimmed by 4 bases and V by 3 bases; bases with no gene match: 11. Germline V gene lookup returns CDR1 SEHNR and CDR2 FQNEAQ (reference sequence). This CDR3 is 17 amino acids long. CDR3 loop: CASSFPQGASGGETQYF. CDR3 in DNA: TGTGCCAGCAGCTTCCCCCAGGGGGCTAGCGGGGGAGAGACCCAGTACTTC.

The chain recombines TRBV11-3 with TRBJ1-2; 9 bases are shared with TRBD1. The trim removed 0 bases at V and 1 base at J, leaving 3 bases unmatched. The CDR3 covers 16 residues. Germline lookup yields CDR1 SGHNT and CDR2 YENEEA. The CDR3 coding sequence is TGTGCCAGCAGCTTAGATGGACAGGGGTTTAACTATGGCTACACCTTC. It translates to CASSLDGQGFNYGYTF.

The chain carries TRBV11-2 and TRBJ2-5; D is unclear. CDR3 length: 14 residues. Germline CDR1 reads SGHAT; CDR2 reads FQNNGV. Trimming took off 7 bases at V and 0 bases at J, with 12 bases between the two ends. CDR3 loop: CASMALANQETQYF. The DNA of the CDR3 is TGTGCCAGCATGGCTTTGGCCAACCAAGAGACCCAGTACTTC.

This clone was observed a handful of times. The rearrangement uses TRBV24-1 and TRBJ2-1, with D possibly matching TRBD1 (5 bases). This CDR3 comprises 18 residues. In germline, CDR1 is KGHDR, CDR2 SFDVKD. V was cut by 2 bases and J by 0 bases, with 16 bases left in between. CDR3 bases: TGTGCCACCAGTGATTATTCCCTAGGGGATAACTCCTACAATGAGCAGTTCTTC. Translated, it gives CATSDYSLGDNSYNEQFF.

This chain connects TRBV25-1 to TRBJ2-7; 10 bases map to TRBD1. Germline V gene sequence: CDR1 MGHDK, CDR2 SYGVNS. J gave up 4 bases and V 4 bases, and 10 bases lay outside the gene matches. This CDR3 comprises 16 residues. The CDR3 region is CASSAPYGQGVYEQYF. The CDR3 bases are TGTGCCAGCAGTGCCCCATATGGACAGGGGGTTTACGAGCAGTACTTC.

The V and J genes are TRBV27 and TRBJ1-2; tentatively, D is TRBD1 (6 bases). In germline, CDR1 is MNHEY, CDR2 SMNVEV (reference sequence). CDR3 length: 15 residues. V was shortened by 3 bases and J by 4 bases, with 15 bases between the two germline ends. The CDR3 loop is CASSFKVGGGYGYTF. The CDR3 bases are TGTGCCAGCAGTTTTAAGGTAGGGGGTGGCTATGGCTACACCTTC.

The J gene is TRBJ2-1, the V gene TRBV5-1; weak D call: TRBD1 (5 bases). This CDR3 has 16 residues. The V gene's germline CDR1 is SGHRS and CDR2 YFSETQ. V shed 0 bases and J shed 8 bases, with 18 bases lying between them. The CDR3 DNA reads TGCGCCAGCAGCTTGGGCGACAGAAAGGGCGCGGATGAGCAGTTCTTC. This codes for CASSLGDRKGADEQFF.

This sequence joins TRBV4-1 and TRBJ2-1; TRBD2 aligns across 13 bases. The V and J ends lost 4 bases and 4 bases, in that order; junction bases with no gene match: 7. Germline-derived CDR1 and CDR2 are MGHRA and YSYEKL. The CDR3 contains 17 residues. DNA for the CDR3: TGCGCCAGCAGCCGAAAAAAACTAGCGGGGGGGTACAATGAGCAGTTCTTC. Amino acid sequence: CASSRKKLAGGYNEQFF.

The CDR3 nucleotides read TGCGCCAGCAGCATGCTAGCGTCTAGCTCCTACGAGCAGTACTTC. Protein sequence: CASSMLASSSYEQYF. The rearrangement links TRBV5-1 to TRBJ2-7, with D possibly being TRBD2 (6 bases). Trimming cost V 4 bases and J 0 bases, with 14 bases left between them. CDR1 is SGHRS, CDR2 YFSETQ, per germline. This CDR3 has 15 amino acids.

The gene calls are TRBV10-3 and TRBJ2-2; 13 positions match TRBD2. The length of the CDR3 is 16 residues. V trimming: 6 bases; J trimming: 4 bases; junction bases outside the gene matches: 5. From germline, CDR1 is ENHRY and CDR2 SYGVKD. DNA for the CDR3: TGTGCCATCAGCGGGGGGACTAGCGGGGTCACCGGGGAGCTGTTTTTT. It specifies CAISGGTSGVTGELFF.

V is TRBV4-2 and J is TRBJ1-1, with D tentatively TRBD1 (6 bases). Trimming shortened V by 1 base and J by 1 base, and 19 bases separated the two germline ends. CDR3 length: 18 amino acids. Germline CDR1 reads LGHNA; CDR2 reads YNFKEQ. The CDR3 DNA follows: TGTGCCAGCAGCCAAGTGGTTCAGGGGAAGAGGGGGAACACTGAAGCTTTCTTT. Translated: CASSQVVQGKRGNTEAFF.

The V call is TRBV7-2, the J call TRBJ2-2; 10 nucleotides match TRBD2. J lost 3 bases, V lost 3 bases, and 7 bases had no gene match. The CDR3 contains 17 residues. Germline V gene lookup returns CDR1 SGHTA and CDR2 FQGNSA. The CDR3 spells CASSLSLAGVYTGELFF. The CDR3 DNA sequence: TGTGCCAGCAGCTTGTCGCTAGCGGGAGTCTACACCGGGGAGCTGTTTTTT.

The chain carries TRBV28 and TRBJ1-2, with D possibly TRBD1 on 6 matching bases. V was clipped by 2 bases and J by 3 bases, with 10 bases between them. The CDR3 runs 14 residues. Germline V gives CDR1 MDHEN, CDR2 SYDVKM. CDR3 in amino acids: CASSLPQGYYGYTF. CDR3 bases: TGTGCCAGCAGTTTACCGCAGGGGTACTATGGCTACACCTTC.

The DNA of the CDR3 is TGTGCCAGCTCACCATGGGTAAGCGGCTCCTACGAGCAGTACTTC. This codes for CASSPWVSGSYEQYF. This chain uses TRBV18 with TRBJ2-7; D is perhaps TRBD2 (5 bases). Germline lookup yields CDR1 KGHSH and CDR2 LQKENI. The V end was cut by 2 bases, the J end by 0 bases, with 11 bases between. The CDR3 sequence is 15 residues long.

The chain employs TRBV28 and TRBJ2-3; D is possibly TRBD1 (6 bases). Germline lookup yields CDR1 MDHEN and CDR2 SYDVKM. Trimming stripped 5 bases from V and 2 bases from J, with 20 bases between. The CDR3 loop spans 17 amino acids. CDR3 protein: CASSPSGGGPHTDTQYF. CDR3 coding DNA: TGTGCCAGCAGTCCCAGCGGTGGGGGCCCCCACACAGATACGCAGTATTTT.